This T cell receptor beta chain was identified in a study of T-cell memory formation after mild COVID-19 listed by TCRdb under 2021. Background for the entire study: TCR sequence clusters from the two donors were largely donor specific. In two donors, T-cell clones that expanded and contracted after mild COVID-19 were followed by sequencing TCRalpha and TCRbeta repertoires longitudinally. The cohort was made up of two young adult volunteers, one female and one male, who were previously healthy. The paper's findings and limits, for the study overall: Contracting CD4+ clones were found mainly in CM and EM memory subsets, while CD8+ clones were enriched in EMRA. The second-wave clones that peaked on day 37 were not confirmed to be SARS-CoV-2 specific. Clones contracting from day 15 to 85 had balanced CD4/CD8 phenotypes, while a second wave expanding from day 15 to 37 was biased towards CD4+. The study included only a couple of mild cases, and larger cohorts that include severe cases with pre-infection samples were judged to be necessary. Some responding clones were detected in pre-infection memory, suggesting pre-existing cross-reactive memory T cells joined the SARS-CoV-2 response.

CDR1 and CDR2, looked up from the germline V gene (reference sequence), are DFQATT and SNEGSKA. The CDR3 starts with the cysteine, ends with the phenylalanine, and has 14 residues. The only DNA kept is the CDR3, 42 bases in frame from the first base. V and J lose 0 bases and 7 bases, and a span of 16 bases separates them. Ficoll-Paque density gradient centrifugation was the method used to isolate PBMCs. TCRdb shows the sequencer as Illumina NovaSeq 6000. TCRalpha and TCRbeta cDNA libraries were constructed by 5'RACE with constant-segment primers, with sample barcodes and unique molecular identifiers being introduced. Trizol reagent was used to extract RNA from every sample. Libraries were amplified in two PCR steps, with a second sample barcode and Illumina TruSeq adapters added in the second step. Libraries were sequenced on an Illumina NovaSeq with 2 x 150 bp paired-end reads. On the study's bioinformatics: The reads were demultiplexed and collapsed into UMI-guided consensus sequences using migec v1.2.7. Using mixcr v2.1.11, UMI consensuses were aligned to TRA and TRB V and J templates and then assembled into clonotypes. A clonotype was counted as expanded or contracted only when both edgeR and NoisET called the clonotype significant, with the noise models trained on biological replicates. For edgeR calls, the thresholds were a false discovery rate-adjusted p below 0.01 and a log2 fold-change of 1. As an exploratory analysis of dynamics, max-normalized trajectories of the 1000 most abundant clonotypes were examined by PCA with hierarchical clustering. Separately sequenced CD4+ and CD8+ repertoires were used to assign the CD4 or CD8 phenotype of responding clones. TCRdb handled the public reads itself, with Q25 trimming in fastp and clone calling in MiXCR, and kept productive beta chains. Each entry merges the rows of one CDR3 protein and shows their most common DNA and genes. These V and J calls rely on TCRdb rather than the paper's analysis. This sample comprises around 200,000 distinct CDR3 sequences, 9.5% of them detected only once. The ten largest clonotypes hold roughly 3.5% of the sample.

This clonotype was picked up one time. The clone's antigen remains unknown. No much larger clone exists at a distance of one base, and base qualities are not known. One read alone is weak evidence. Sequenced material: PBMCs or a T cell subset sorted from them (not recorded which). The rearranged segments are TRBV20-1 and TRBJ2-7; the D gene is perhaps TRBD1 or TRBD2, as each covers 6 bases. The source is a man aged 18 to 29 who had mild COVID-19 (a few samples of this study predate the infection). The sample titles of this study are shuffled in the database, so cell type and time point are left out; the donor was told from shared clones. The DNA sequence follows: TGCAGTGCTAGAGATGGCCGGGGGCCCCTAGAGCAGTACTTC. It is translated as CSARDGRGPLEQYF.